A single sample gave rise to the 17 T cell receptor beta chains below, sequenced in a study of blood T cell repertoires in COVID-19. The method was immunoSEQ multiplex PCR; TCRdb's version includes in-frame clones alone and lacks a portion of them. Of over 150,000 clones listed, roughly 80% were seen once; the top ten hold 9.5% to 13%. The sample taken for sequencing was peripheral blood. All receptors derive from a woman in her fifties or sixties with COVID-19, enrolled during active disease.

The chain has TRBV25-1 and TRBJ1-6; D may be TRBD1 (5 bases). Germline CDR1 reads MGHDK; CDR2 reads SYGVNS. The CDR3 has 14 amino acids. The V end lost 2 bases, the J end lost 7 bases, and 9 bases lay between the germline ends. The DNA for the CDR3 is TGTGCCAGCAGTGAAGGTCGGGGGAATTCACCCCTCCACTTT. It is translated as CASSEGRGNSPLHF.

The chain links TRBV6-4 to TRBJ2-1, with 8 positions matching TRBD1. V lost 2 bases to trimming and J lost 8 bases; unmatched junction nucleotides: 2. Looked up from germline, CDR1 is MRHNA and CDR2 is SNTAGT. This CDR3 is built from 13 residues. The chain's CDR3 is CASSDGQGDEQFF. CDR3 sequence (DNA): TGTGCCAGCAGTGACGGACAGGGTGATGAGCAGTTCTTC.

This clone was recorded a few times. The chain joins TRBV30 to TRBJ1-1; no reliable D call. With 4 bases removed from V and 0 bases from J, the gap between germline ends came to 9 bases. Per germline, CDR1 GTSNPN and CDR2 SVGIG (reference sequence). CDR3 size: 13 residues. Here the CDR3 reads CAWTAGVNTEAFF. CDR3 sequence (DNA): TGTGCCTGGACGGCAGGCGTGAACACTGAAGCTTTCTTT.

The J gene is TRBJ2-1, the V gene TRBV11-3, with D hard to call. Trimming took off 4 bases at V and 7 bases at J, with 8 bases between the two ends. CDR3 length: 12 residues. From germline, CDR1 is SGHNT and CDR2 YENEEA. The CDR3 DNA sequence: TGTGCCAGCAGCTCGCTACCAAATGAGCAGTTCTTC. Its protein product is CASSSLPNEQFF.

The genes are TRBV9 and TRBJ1-1, with TRBD1 matching 7 bases. Germline V lookup: CDR1 SGDLS, CDR2 YYNGEE. With V trimmed by 3 bases and J by 0 bases, 2 bases remained unmatched. CDR3 size: 14 residues. This CDR3 reads CASSGDSLNTEAFF. DNA for the CDR3: TGTGCCAGCAGCGGGGACAGTTTGAACACTGAAGCTTTCTTT.

V usage is TRBV6-5 and J usage is TRBJ2-2; no clear D gene. This CDR3 region has 11 residues. Germline V gene lookup returns CDR1 MNHEY and CDR2 SVGAGI. Trimming pared 7 bases from V and 8 bases from J, leaving 8 bases between. As DNA, the CDR3 is TGTGCCAGCATTTTAGCTGGGGAGCTGTTTTTT. This gives the protein CASILAGELFF.

The V gene is TRBV11-2, the J gene TRBJ1-1; the match to TRBD1 covers 7 bases. CDR3 length: 15 residues. The V and J ends lost 2 bases and 3 bases, in that order; junction bases with no gene match: 6. CDR1 is SGHAT, CDR2 FQNNGV, per germline. The CDR3, as DNA: TGTGCCAGCAGCTTACAAAACAGGGGTTACACTGAAGCTTTCTTT. This gives the protein CASSLQNRGYTEAFF.

This chain connects TRBV4-1 to TRBJ1-1; 12 bases are a match to TRBD1. Germline V gene lookup returns CDR1 MGHRA and CDR2 YSYEKL. J gave up 0 bases and V 8 bases, and 7 bases lay outside the gene matches. The CDR3 contains 16 residues. The CDR3 sequence: CASRDRGRSMNTEAFF. In DNA, the CDR3 is TGCGCCAGCCGGGACAGGGGGCGCAGCATGAACACTGAAGCTTTCTTT.

The chain is built from TRBV4-1 and TRBJ1-5; 9 bases are shared with TRBD1. The J segment lost 5 bases and the V segment lost 5 bases, leaving 4 bases of the junction unmatched. CDR3 length: 14 residues. CDR1 is MGHRA and CDR2 is YSYEKL in the germline V gene. The CDR3 DNA reads as TGCGCCAGCAGCACCGGGACAGGGTATCAGCCCCAGCATTTT. Its translation: CASSTGTGYQPQHF.

The rearrangement uses TRBV5-1 and TRBJ2-5; 7 bases match TRBD2. Trimming at V came to 4 bases and at J to 2 bases, leaving 8 bases not matched to a gene. Germline lookup yields CDR1 SGHRS and CDR2 YFSETQ. The CDR3 length is 15 residues. The CDR3 nucleotides are TGCGCCAGCAGCCCGGGGGAGGGCAAACAAGAGACCCAGTACTTC. Protein: CASSPGEGKQETQYF.

Here the CDR3 reads CARPLTERLVTEAFF. DNA of the CDR3: TGTGCCAGGCCACTTACTGAACGGCTAGTCACTGAAGCTTTCTTT. J is TRBJ1-1 and V is TRBV21-1. TRBV21-1 is classified as a pseudogene. The CDR3 sequence is 15 residues long.

The chain links TRBV7-2 to TRBJ1-1; weak D call: TRBD1 (5 bases). CDR3 size: 13 residues. Germline assignment: CDR1 SGHTA and CDR2 FQGNSA. V lost 8 bases to trimming and J lost 0 bases, with 10 bases between them. CDR3 residues: CASSGGLNTEAFF. The CDR3 nucleotides are TGTGCCAGCTCCGGGGGGTTGAACACTGAAGCTTTCTTT.

V is TRBV30 and J is TRBJ1-5; D possibly corresponds to TRBD1 (6 bases). The length of the CDR3 is 16 residues. Germline V lookup: CDR1 GTSNPN, CDR2 SVGIG (reference sequence). Deletions cut 2 bases from V and 0 bases from J, with 14 bases between. For the CDR3, the DNA is TGTGCCTGGAGTCTGGAGACAGGCCGTAGCAATCAGCCCCAGCATTTT. Protein sequence: CAWSLETGRSNQPQHF.

About this clone itself: Different DNA sequences within this sample yield the same CDR3. The V gene is TRBV12-3 or TRBV12-4, the J gene TRBJ1-2; D not certain. The ends were cut back, 4 bases at V and 7 bases at J, with 13 bases in the middle. The CDR3 is made up of 13 amino acids. CDR3 loop: CASSSLTGFGYTF. The CDR3 DNA reads as TGTGCCAGCAGTTCCTTGACCGGGTTTGGCTACACCTTC.

The gene calls are TRBV9 and TRBJ2-3, with a tentative D call TRBD1 (7 bases). V shed 0 bases and J shed 2 bases, with 28 bases lying between them. This CDR3 is built from 21 residues. Germline V CDR1 and CDR2: SGDLS, YYNGEE. The CDR3 spells CASSVERGGTASSGTTDTQYF. CDR3 DNA: TGTGCCAGCAGCGTAGAGAGAGGAGGGACAGCCTCTTCAGGGACCACAGATACGCAGTATTTT.

This clone was detected a few times. The chain combines TRBV5-1 with TRBJ1-2, with 8 bases that match TRBD1. CDR3 length: 15 residues. After removal of 5 bases from V and 6 bases from J, the junction contained 12 bases not matched to a gene. The germline gives CDR1 SGHRS, CDR2 YFSETQ. The CDR3 loop reads CASSFNRGTSDGYTF. The CDR3 coding sequence is TGCGCCAGCAGTTTCAACAGGGGGACCTCTGATGGCTACACCTTC. Full variable domain (outside the CDR3, taken from reference TRBV5-1 and TRBJ1-2): KAGVTQTPRYLIKTRGQQVTLSCSPISGHRSVSWYQQTPGQGLQFLFEYFSETQRNKGNFPGRFSGRQFSNSRSEMNVSTLELGDSALYLCASSFNRGTSDGYTFGSGTRLTVV.

In its sample, this clone was seen a few times. The chain couples TRBV6-5 to TRBJ1-4; D unclear. Germline CDR1 is MNHEY and CDR2 is SVGAGI. The V end lost 3 bases, the J end lost 0 bases, and 8 bases lay between the germline ends. The CDR3 extends over 15 amino acids. The CDR3 loop is CASSYNSATNEKLFF. CDR3 nucleotides: TGTGCCAGCAGTTATAATAGTGCAACTAATGAAAAACTGTTTTTT.